These 7 T cell receptor beta chains share one sample of origin, sequenced in a study of blood T cell repertoires in COVID-19. Sequencing used immunoSEQ multiplex PCR; TCRdb keeps in-frame clones, though not all of them. The repertoire holds 200,000 or so clones, with roughly 80% as singletons. Sequenced material: PBMCs or T cells enriched from blood (not recorded which). Receptor source: a woman aged 40 to 55 with acute COVID-19.

This chain connects TRBV4-3 to TRBJ1-4; 10 nucleotides agree with TRBD1. Germline loops: CDR1 LGHNA, CDR2 YSLEER. The V gene end was trimmed by 3 bases and the J gene end by 3 bases; junction bases not matched to a gene: 4. This CDR3 is built from 16 residues. In DNA, the CDR3 is TGCGCCAGCAGCCAGCGACAGGGGGCGTCTAATGAAAAACTGTTTTTT. The encoded protein is CASSQRQGASNEKLFF.

V usage is TRBV27 and J usage is TRBJ1-1, with TRBD1 matching 7 bases. The length of the CDR3 is 14 residues. CDR1 is MNHEY, CDR2 SMNVEV, per germline (reference sequence). The junction had 6 bases not matched to a gene; V was cut back by 5 bases and J by 3 bases. In DNA, the CDR3 is TGTGCCAGCAGTCACAGGGGCGTGGACACTGAAGCTTTCTTT. Protein sequence: CASSHRGVDTEAFF.

The chain combines TRBV7-9 with TRBJ1-3; D is perhaps TRBD1 (5 bases). Trimming took 4 bases from V and 0 from J, leaving 19 bases between them. The CDR3 covers 18 residues. Germline CDR1 and CDR2: SEHNR and FQNEAQ (reference sequence). In DNA form, the CDR3 reads TGTGCCAGCAGCTCGACTACCGGGGGAAAGGGCTCTGGAAACACCATATATTTT. As protein: CASSSTTGGKGSGNTIYF.

This chain joins TRBV15 and TRBJ1-4, with D unresolved. V gave up 3 bases and J gave up 4 bases, with 12 bases separating them. Germline V gene sequence: CDR1 LNHNV, CDR2 YYDKDF (reference sequence). There are 15 residues in the CDR3. CDR3: CATSSSNGRNEKLFF. CDR3 coding DNA: TGTGCCACCAGCAGCTCGAACGGTCGTAATGAAAAACTGTTTTTT.

The genes are TRBV5-5 and TRBJ2-1; 8 bases align to TRBD1. The CDR3 extends over 15 amino acids. With 1 base clipped from V and 7 bases from J, the junction kept 7 bases outside the gene matches. The germline gives CDR1 SGHKS, CDR2 YYEKEE (reference sequence). As DNA, the CDR3 is TGTGCCAGCAGCTTGTTCTTACAGGGGGGAAATGAGCAGTTCTTC. Translated: CASSLFLQGGNEQFF.

This chain joins TRBV5-1 and TRBJ2-5; 9 bases match TRBD2. This CDR3 comprises 15 residues. Germline CDR1 SGHRS, CDR2 YFSETQ. Trimming removed 4 bases from V and 5 bases from J; junction bases left unmatched: 9. For the CDR3, the DNA is TGCGCCAGCAGCCCCGGCATAGCGGGAGTCGAGACCCAGTACTTC. The encoded protein is CASSPGIAGVETQYF.

The CDR3 here is CASRPDDSASGNTIYF. CDR3 DNA sequence: TGTGCCAGCAGACCAGACGACAGTGCCTCTGGAAACACCATATATTTT. V usage is TRBV28 and J usage is TRBJ1-3; a possible D gene is TRBD1 (5 bases). The germline V gene encodes CDR1 MDHEN and CDR2 SYDVKM. The V and J ends lost 6 bases and 0 bases respectively, with 15 bases between them. This CDR3 comprises 16 residues.